This is a list of T cell receptor beta chains from one sample in a study of blood T cells in healthy people across ages. MiXCR was run by TCRdb on the 5' RACE reads, yielding one entry per CDR3 protein. The sample records about 730,000 distinct CDR3 sequences, roughly 44% being singletons. The sample consisted of blood. All receptors derive from a woman in her sixties or seventies in good health. The CDR3 runs from the conserved cysteine through the conserved F or W. The order of the fields is clone size, J gene, V gene, D gene, CDR3 DNA, CDR3 protein. D genes are given only for firm matches. A clone size is listed for some rows: how often the clone was seen (once, few, many), or a class if it is expanded.

size: -; J: TRBJ1-5; V: TRBV20-1; D: -; DNA: TGCAGTGCTCAACGGCCACAGGAGGGTGGCAATCAGCCCCAGCATTTT; CDR3: CSAQRPQEGGNQPQHF
size: -; J: TRBJ2-1; V: TRBV11-2; D: TRBD2; DNA: TGTGCCAGCAGACTAGGGTCCCTAGCGGGAAACAATGAGCAGTTCTTC; CDR3: CASRLGSLAGNNEQFF
size: -; J: TRBJ1-1; V: TRBV24-1; D: TRBD1; DNA: TGTGCCACCAGTGATTCGGGACAGGCGAACACTGAAGCTTTCTTT; CDR3: CATSDSGQANTEAFF
size: few; J: TRBJ2-1; V: TRBV6-4; D: TRBD2; DNA: TGTGCCAGCAGTGATCGCGGGGGGGGATCAAATGAGCAGTTCTTC; CDR3: CASSDRGGGSNEQFF
size: -; J: TRBJ2-1; V: TRBV12-3/TRBV12-4; D: -; DNA: TGTGCCAGCAGGAGGACAGTTTCTGAGCAGTTCTTC; CDR3: CASRRTVSEQFF
size: few; J: TRBJ1-2; V: TRBV6-2/TRBV6-3; D: -; DNA: TGTGCCAGCAGTTTGGGTCCACCCCCGGTCACCGGCTACACCTTC; CDR3: CASSLGPPPVTGYTF
size: few; J: TRBJ2-2; V: TRBV4-3; D: -; DNA: TGCGCCAGCAGCCAAGATCGTCTGAACACCGGGGAGCTGTTTTTT; CDR3: CASSQDRLNTGELFF
size: -; J: TRBJ2-2; V: TRBV2; D: -; DNA: TGTGCCAGCAGTGGGGACACCGGGGAGCTGTTTTTT; CDR3: CASSGDTGELFF
size: -; J: TRBJ1-3; V: TRBV5-1; D: -; DNA: TGCGCCAGCAGCGTGGAGGGGCCTGGAAACACCATATATTTT; CDR3: CASSVEGPGNTIYF
size: many; J: TRBJ2-5; V: TRBV6-2/TRBV6-3; D: -; DNA: TGTGCCAGCAGTTACTCGGAACAAGAGACCCAGTACTTC; CDR3: CASSYSEQETQYF
size: -; J: TRBJ1-6; V: TRBV12-3/TRBV12-4; D: -; DNA: TGTGCCAGCAGTTTAGTACTCTATTCACCCCTCCACTTT; CDR3: CASSLVLYSPLHF